This is a list of T cell receptor beta chains from one sample in a study of shared clonotypes between healthy human individuals. Repertoires were generated with immunoSEQ multiplex PCR, while TCRdb's copy carries only in-frame clones and drops some. The data contain fewer than 1.4 million clones, approximately 78% of them singletons. Sequencing was performed on memory CD4+ T cells from PBMCs. These TCRs come from a man aged 18 to 30 in good health. Some clones in this sample may be carry-over from other donors' samples. CDR3s include the opening cysteine and the closing phenylalanine or tryptophan. The D gene is left open where the match is weak. Size tells how often a clone was seen (once, few, many) or the class of an expanded clone, and some rows leave it out.

clone_size | j_call | d_call | v_call | cdr3_aa | cdr3_nt
. | TRBJ2-1 | . | TRBV4-1 | CASSPTPPSGGGYNEQFF | TGCGCCAGCAGCCCGACACCTCCTAGCGGAGGGGGATACAATGAGCAGTTCTTC
. | TRBJ2-7 | . | TRBV10-3 | CAIEWDKESGEQYF | TGTGCCATCGAGTGGGATAAAGAGTCGGGGGAGCAGTACTTC
. | TRBJ2-5 | . | TRBV7-2 | CASSLHGDQETQYF | TGTGCCAGCAGCCTCCACGGGGACCAAGAGACCCAGTACTTC
. | TRBJ2-5 | TRBD2 | TRBV28 | CASSRSGGPGTQYF | TGTGCCAGCAGCCGGTCGGGGGGGCCTGGGACCCAGTACTTC
. | TRBJ2-7 | . | TRBV5-1 | CASSFSTPTYEQYF | TGCGCCAGCAGCTTTTCTACACCAACCTACGAGCAGTACTTC
few | TRBJ2-7 | TRBD1 | TRBV19 | CASSSDRGQWNEQYF | TGTGCCAGTAGTTCGGACAGGGGGCAATGGAACGAGCAGTACTTC
. | TRBJ2-7 | . | TRBV2 | CACKVGLANHEQYF | TGTGCCTGCAAGGTTGGGCTAGCGAACCACGAGCAGTACTTC
. | TRBJ2-1 | TRBD1 | TRBV25-1 | CASSGQGASSYNEQFF | TGTGCCAGCAGTGGACAGGGGGCCAGCTCCTACAATGAGCAGTTCTTC
. | TRBJ2-1 | TRBD2 | TRBV7-9 | CASSEALAGVTYNEQFF | TGTGCCAGCAGCGAGGCCCTAGCGGGAGTCACCTACAATGAGCAGTTCTTC
few | TRBJ2-5 | TRBD2 | TRBV19 | CASSSWRTHGGRAQYF | TGTGCCAGTAGTAGTTGGAGGACTCACGGCGGGAGGGCCCAGTACTTC
. | TRBJ2-3 | TRBD1 | TRBV6-1 | CASSRDRGMDTQYF | TGTGCCAGCAGCCGGGACAGGGGTATGGATACGCAGTATTTT
. | TRBJ1-4 | . | TRBV30 | CAWGTGNEKLFF | TGTGCCTGGGGGACGGGGAATGAAAAACTGTTTTTT
many | TRBJ1-4 | . | TRBV30 | CAWSVWGSGKLFF | TGTGCCTGGAGTGTATGGGGGAGCGGGAAACTGTTTTTT
. | TRBJ2-1 | . | TRBV4-3 | CASSQVRGNYNEQFF | TGCGCCAGCAGCCAAGTACGGGGGAACTACAATGAGCAGTTCTTC
. | TRBJ1-3 | . | TRBV28 | CASSLGNTIYF | TGTGCCAGCAGTTTGGGAAACACCATATATTTT
few | TRBJ1-2 | . | TRBV7-2 | CASSLMGGGYTF | TGTGCCAGCAGTCTAATGGGGGGCGGCTACACCTTC
. | TRBJ2-2 | . | TRBV27 | CASSLTGWGTGELFF | TGTGCCAGCAGTTTAACGGGGTGGGGGACCGGGGAGCTGTTTTTT
. | TRBJ2-5 | . | TRBV6-6 | CASTPQQRYQETQYF | TGTGCCAGCACCCCCCAACAGAGGTACCAAGAGACCCAGTACTTC
. | TRBJ1-1 | . | TRBV25-1 | CASSTMGYSEAFF | TGTGCCAGCAGTACGATGGGTTATTCTGAAGCTTTCTTT